This T cell receptor beta chain comes out of a study of molecular identifiers for immune sequencing clone quantification. Each CDR3 protein gets one entry after TCRdb re-called the PCR reads with MiXCR. The data show a few hundred thousand distinct CDR3 sequences, 25% seen once. This clonotype was counted only a few times. This sequence originates from a human donor in good health. Some libraries in this study had Jurkat cell RNA spiked in. Input material: naive CD8+ T cells from blood, with Jurkat cell RNA spiked in. Subset given: FACS-sorted CD8+CD4-CCR7+CD45RA+ naive T cells.

The CDR3 reads CSARQEEETQYF. As DNA, the CDR3 is TGCAGTGCTAGACAGGAGGAAGAGACCCAGTACTTC. The rearrangement links TRBV20-1 to TRBJ2-5; perhaps TRBD2 as D (5 bases). CDR1 and CDR2 (germline): DFQATT, SNEGSKA (reference sequence). The CDR3 is made up of 12 amino acids. V lost 2 bases, J lost 3 bases, and 7 bases lay in between.